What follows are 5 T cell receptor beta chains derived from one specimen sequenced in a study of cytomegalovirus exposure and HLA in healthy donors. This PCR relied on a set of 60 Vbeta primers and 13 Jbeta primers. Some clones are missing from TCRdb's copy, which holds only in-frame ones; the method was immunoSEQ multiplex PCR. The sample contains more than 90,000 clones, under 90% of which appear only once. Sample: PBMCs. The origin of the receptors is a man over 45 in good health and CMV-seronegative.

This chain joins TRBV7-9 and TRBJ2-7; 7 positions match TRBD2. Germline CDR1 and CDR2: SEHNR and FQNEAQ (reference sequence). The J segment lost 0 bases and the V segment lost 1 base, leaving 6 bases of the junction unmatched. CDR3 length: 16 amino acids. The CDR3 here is CASSLGTSVVSYEQYF. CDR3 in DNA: TGTGCCAGCAGCTTAGGAACTAGCGTTGTCTCCTACGAGCAGTACTTC.

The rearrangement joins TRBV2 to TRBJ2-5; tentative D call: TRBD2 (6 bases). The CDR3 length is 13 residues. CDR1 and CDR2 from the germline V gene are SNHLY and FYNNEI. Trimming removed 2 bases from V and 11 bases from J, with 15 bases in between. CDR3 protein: CASSEQVGGEQYF. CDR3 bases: TGTGCCAGCAGTGAACAGGTTGGAGGGGAGCAGTACTTC.

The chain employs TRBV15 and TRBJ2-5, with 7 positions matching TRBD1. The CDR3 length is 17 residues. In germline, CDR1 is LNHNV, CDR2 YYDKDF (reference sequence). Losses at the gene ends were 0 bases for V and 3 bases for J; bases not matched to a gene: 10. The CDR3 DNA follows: TGTGCCACCAGCAGAGATCTCGGGATGACAGGGAAAGAGACCCAGTACTTC. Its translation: CATSRDLGMTGKETQYF.

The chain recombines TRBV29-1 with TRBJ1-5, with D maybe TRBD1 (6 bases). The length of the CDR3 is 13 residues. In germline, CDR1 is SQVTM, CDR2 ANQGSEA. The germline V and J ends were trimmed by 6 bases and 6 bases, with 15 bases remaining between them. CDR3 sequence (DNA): TGCAGCGTCCAAACAGGGAGTGGTCAGCCCCAGCATTTT. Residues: CSVQTGSGQPQHF.

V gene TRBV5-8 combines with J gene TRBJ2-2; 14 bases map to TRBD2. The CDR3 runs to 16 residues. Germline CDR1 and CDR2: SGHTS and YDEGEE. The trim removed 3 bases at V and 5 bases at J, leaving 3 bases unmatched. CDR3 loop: CASSWGLAGVTGELFF. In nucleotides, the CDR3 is TGTGCCAGCAGCTGGGGACTAGCGGGAGTTACCGGGGAGCTGTTTTTT.